Below, 18 T cell receptor beta chains from the same sample are listed, as sequenced in a study of regulatory dendritic cells for organ transplantation. Allogeneic regulatory or mature dendritic cells were co-cultured for roughly five days with CFSE-labeled sorted T cells at 1:10. Their cognate antigens are unknown. Measured with immunoSEQ multiplex PCR; TCRdb has only the in-frame clones, and not every one. The sample holds roughly 9,300 clones, 65% to 85% seen once. The sequencing sample was made of memory CD4+ T cells from blood cultured with dendritic cells. Subset reported: CD45RO+ memory T cells. The source is a human donor in good health.

This chain joins TRBV5-4 and TRBJ1-3; D might be TRBD1 (5 bases). The germline V gene has CDR1 SGHNT and CDR2 YYREEE (reference sequence). The CDR3 has 13 amino acids. Deletions cut 3 bases from V and 2 bases from J, with 6 bases between. CDR3 sequence reads: CASSSDTGNTIYF. In DNA form, the CDR3 reads TGTGCCAGCAGCTCGGACACTGGAAACACCATATATTTT.

The genes are TRBV27 and TRBJ2-7; TRBD2 is a possible D gene (6 bases). The DNA end is a closer match to TRBJ2-1, so the J assignment may be wrong. The CDR3 is 15 residues long. Germline loops: CDR1 MNHEY, CDR2 SMNVEV (reference sequence). The CDR3 reads CASSLLGLESGEQFF. In DNA, the CDR3 is TGTGCCAGCAGTTTATTGGGACTTGAGTCGGGTGAGCAGTTCTTC.

The chain links TRBV27 to TRBJ2-2; the D gene is possibly TRBD1 (6 bases). V lost 7 bases, J lost 5 bases, and 14 bases lay in between. The CDR3 is 14 amino acids. Germline assignment: CDR1 MNHEY and CDR2 SMNVEV (reference sequence). The DNA of the CDR3 is TGTGCCAGCACCGCCTACAGGGATACCGGGGAGCTGTTTTTT. Its protein product is CASTAYRDTGELFF.

J is TRBJ1-2 and V is TRBV7-9; the D gene is possibly TRBD1 (6 bases). Germline V lookup: CDR1 SEHNR, CDR2 FQNEAQ (reference sequence). Trimming removed 3 bases at V and 2 bases at J, with 19 bases between. The CDR3 length is 17 residues. The CDR3 DNA reads TGTGCCAGCAGCTTTGAGTCGGGAGACAGGTTCAACTATGGCTACACCTTC. Translating gives CASSFESGDRFNYGYTF.

The V call is TRBV11-2, the J call TRBJ2-7; the match to TRBD1 covers 9 bases. J lost 6 bases, V lost 4 bases, and 10 bases had no gene match. The CDR3 runs to 15 residues. CDR1 is SGHAT and CDR2 is FQNNGV in the germline V gene. DNA of the CDR3: TGTGCCAGCAGCTCCTCTCGGGACAGGGCCCTCGAGCAGTACTTC. This sequence encodes CASSSSRDRALEQYF.

The V call is TRBV29-1, the J call TRBJ2-5, with TRBD2 matching over 9 bases. Germline CDR1 SQVTM, CDR2 ANQGSEA. V gave up 8 bases and J gave up 4 bases; unmatched junction bases: 8. The CDR3 totals 13 residues. DNA for the CDR3: TGCAGCTCTGCGCGGGGGGGCGGAGAGACCCAGTACTTC. Its protein product is CSSARGGGETQYF.

A remark on this clone: The junction departs from the called germline gene at one end, perhaps through a read error. The rearrangement joins TRBV6-1 to TRBJ2-1, with 8 positions matching TRBD2. This CDR3 spans 17 amino acids. Germline-derived CDR1 and CDR2 are MNHNS and SASEGT. The CDR3 DNA follows: TGTGCCAGCAGCGAAGACAATGGTAGCGGGGCCCCTAATGAGCAGTTCTTC. This sequence encodes CASSEDNGSGAPNEQFF.

V usage is TRBV7-2 and J usage is TRBJ2-5, with 9 bases aligning to TRBD2. The CDR3 loop spans 16 amino acids. Trimming at V came to 5 bases and at J to 5 bases, leaving 12 bases not matched to a gene. In germline, CDR1 is SGHTA, CDR2 FQGNSA. The CDR3 loop is CASSRHGGGAVETQYF. In nucleotides, the CDR3 is TGTGCCAGCAGCCGGCATGGCGGGGGGGCCGTGGAGACCCAGTACTTC.

The chain couples TRBV18 to TRBJ2-1, with D tentatively TRBD2 (6 bases). V lost 2 bases and J lost 0, with 17 bases in between. Per germline, CDR1 KGHSH and CDR2 LQKENI. This CDR3 has 18 amino acids. The CDR3 DNA reads as TGTGCCAGCTCACCATCCGGCCTAGCGCTTAGCTCCTACAATGAGCAGTTCTTC. This sequence encodes CASSPSGLALSSYNEQFF.

This clone was picked up one time. The chain links TRBV10-3 to TRBJ2-1; 12 nucleotides agree with TRBD2. The CDR3 runs 17 residues. The germline V gene has CDR1 ENHRY and CDR2 SYGVKD. With V trimmed by 0 bases and J by 6 bases, 6 bases remained unmatched. The CDR3 sequence: CAISESLLAGGGNEQFF. CDR3 DNA sequence: TGTGCCATCAGTGAGTCTTTACTAGCGGGAGGCGGCAATGAGCAGTTCTTC.

V usage is TRBV29-1 and J usage is TRBJ2-1; 13 nucleotides agree with TRBD2. CDR1 is SQVTM and CDR2 is ANQGSEA in the germline V gene. This CDR3 contains 15 residues. The V gene end was trimmed by 5 bases and the J gene end by 7 bases; junction bases not matched to a gene: 8. CDR3 protein: CSVSQLAGGPNEQFF. The CDR3 bases are TGCAGCGTTTCCCAACTAGCGGGGGGGCCAAATGAGCAGTTCTTC.

The V call is TRBV6-6, the J call TRBJ2-3; tentative D call: TRBD1 (5 bases). The CDR3 has 14 residues. From germline, CDR1 is MNHNY and CDR2 SVGAGI (reference sequence). V was trimmed by 0 bases and J by 6 bases, leaving 10 bases between them. CDR3 in amino acids: CASSYSSWGDTQYF. The CDR3 region has the DNA TGTGCCAGCAGTTACTCGTCCTGGGGCGATACGCAGTATTTT.

This chain uses TRBV4-1 with TRBJ2-1; TRBD1 aligns across 8 bases. The CDR3 has 13 residues. Unmatched junction bases numbered 4, after V lost 5 bases and J lost 7 bases. Germline V gene lookup returns CDR1 MGHRA and CDR2 YSYEKL. The CDR3 bases are TGCGCCAGCAGCTGGACAGGGACGAATGAGCAGTTCTTC. This translates into CASSWTGTNEQFF.

This clone was observed a handful of times. The chain is built from TRBV4-3 and TRBJ2-7; TRBD1 aligns across 8 bases. This CDR3 is built from 16 residues. Germline assignment: CDR1 LGHNA and CDR2 YSLEER. The V segment lost 4 bases and the J segment 6 bases; nucleotides outside the gene matches: 14. CDR3 region: CASSPGPGTGSPEQYF. CDR3 coding DNA: TGCGCCAGCAGCCCTGGGCCGGGGACAGGAAGTCCCGAGCAGTACTTC.

A single count supports this clone. The CDR3 is CASSQVFNDIRQGQETQYF. CDR3 DNA: TGTGCCAGCAGCCAAGTGTTCAATGATATAAGACAGGGTCAAGAGACCCAGTACTTC. The chain joins TRBV14 to TRBJ2-5; the match to TRBD1 covers 7 bases. V shed 1 base and J 2 bases; nucleotides not matched to a gene: 16. Germline-derived CDR1 and CDR2 are SGHDN and FVKESK. The CDR3 runs 19 residues.

The chain couples TRBV27 to TRBJ2-7; a possible D gene is TRBD1 (7 bases). V dropped 2 bases and J dropped 3 bases, with 17 bases sitting between them. This CDR3 is built from 16 residues. Germline values: CDR1 MNHEY, CDR2 SMNVEV (reference sequence). The CDR3 DNA sequence: TGTGCCAGCAGTTTAAGAGTGGGACAGACTAGCTACGAGCAGTACTTC. Its protein is CASSLRVGQTSYEQYF.

This clone was seen a few times. This chain connects TRBV11-2 to TRBJ2-3; D unresolved. This CDR3 spans 12 amino acids. Per the germline V gene, CDR1 is SGHAT and CDR2 is FQNNGV. Trimming removed 0 bases at V and 7 bases at J, with 5 bases between. The CDR3 loop reads CASSLDGYTQYF. In DNA form, the CDR3 reads TGTGCCAGCAGCTTAGATGGATATACGCAGTATTTT.

This sequence joins TRBV20-1 and TRBJ2-5; D remains unclear. Germline V gives CDR1 DFQATT, CDR2 SNEGSKA (reference sequence). CDR3 size: 11 residues. V lost 6 bases to trimming and J lost 9 bases, with 14 bases between them. CDR3 in DNA: TGCAGTGCCCCTGGCACGGTGGCCCAGTACTTC. This gives the protein CSAPGTVAQYF.